This T cell receptor (beta chain) is drawn from a study of blood T cell repertoires in COVID-19. This CDR3 has 16 residues. The V and J ends lost 0 bases and 2 bases respectively, with 11 bases between them. The germline gives CDR1 SGHRS, CDR2 YFSETQ. Some clones are missing from TCRdb's copy, which holds only in-frame ones; the method was immunoSEQ multiplex PCR. The sample holds about 220,000 clones, less than 90% seen once. The sample consisted of PBMCs or T cells enriched from blood (not recorded which). This rearrangement joins TRBV5-1 to TRBJ2-2; perhaps TRBD2 as D (5 bases). The sequence was collected from a woman aged 40 to 55 who had recovered from COVID-19. DNA for the CDR3: TGCGCCAGCAGCTTGGTTCCGGGGTCAAACACCGGGGAGCTGTTTTTT. This codes for CASSLVPGSNTGELFF.